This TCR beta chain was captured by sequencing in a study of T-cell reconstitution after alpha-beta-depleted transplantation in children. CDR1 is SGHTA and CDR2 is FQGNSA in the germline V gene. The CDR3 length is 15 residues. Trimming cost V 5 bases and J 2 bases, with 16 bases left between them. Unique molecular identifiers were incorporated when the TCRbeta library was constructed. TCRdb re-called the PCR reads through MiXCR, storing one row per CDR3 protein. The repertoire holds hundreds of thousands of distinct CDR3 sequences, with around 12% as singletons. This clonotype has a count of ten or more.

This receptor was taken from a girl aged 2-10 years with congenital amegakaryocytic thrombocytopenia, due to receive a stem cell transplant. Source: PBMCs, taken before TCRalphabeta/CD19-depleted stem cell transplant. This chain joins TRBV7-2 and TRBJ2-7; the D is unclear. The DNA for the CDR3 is TGTGCCAGCAGCCCCGGGCCACAGTCTACCTACGAGCAGTACTTC. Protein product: CASSPGPQSTYEQYF.